A selection of T cell receptor beta chains follows, all from one sample in a study of cytomegalovirus exposure and HLA in healthy donors. The repertoire was sequenced with immunoSEQ multiplex PCR; TCRdb's copy has only in-frame clones and lacks some. There are fewer than 95,000 clones in the sample; around 94% occur only once, and 0.55% to 0.65% lies in the top ten. The sample comprised PBMCs. These receptors were taken from a woman aged 18-29 years in good health and CMV-seronegative. Each CDR3 is given with its conserved first and last residue. A D gene is named only where the DNA matches it firmly. The size entry is marked missing in some rows and otherwise reads once, few, many or a size class.

j_call	d_call	v_call	cdr3_length	clone_size	cdr3_aa	cdr3_nt
TRBJ2-1	.	TRBV9	15	once	CASSVVAGGYNEQFF	TGTGCCAGCAGCGTAGTGGCCGGGGGCTACAATGAGCAGTTCTTC
TRBJ2-3	TRBD1	TRBV2	16	.	CASSERAGGHIYTQYF	TGTGCCAGCAGTGAAAGGGCAGGGGGCCATATATATACGCAGTATTTT
TRBJ1-5	.	TRBV4-1	14	.	CASSQGAAGQPQHF	TGCGCCAGCAGCCAAGGAGCCGCCGGTCAGCCCCAGCATTTT
TRBJ2-5	.	TRBV6-1	14	.	CASSELTVGETQYF	TGTGCCAGCAGTGAACTCACAGTTGGAGAGACCCAGTACTTC
TRBJ2-6	.	TRBV2	14	.	CASRLSSGANVLTF	TGTGCCAGCAGGTTGAGCTCTGGGGCCAACGTCCTGACTTTC
TRBJ2-1	TRBD2	TRBV2	16	.	CASSKEGRGSGNEQFF	TGTGCCAGCAGTAAGGAGGGGAGGGGATCTGGGAATGAGCAGTTCTTC
TRBJ1-2	.	TRBV5-6	15	.	CASSLVTGSRRGYTF	TGTGCCAGCAGCTTGGTAACAGGAAGCCGTAGGGGCTACACCTTC
TRBJ2-7	.	TRBV5-4	15	.	CASSPGRGSWNEQYF	TGTGCCAGCAGTCCTGGTAGGGGGAGTTGGAACGAGCAGTACTTC
TRBJ1-6	.	TRBV6-5	13	.	CASRRQNVSPLHF	TGTGCCAGCAGACGACAGAATGTCTCACCCCTCCACTTT
TRBJ2-1	TRBD1	TRBV7-6	15	.	CASSLALGQGNEQFF	TGTGCCAGCAGCTTAGCGCTGGGACAGGGCAATGAGCAGTTCTTC
TRBJ2-1	TRBD2	TRBV29-1	13	.	CSVHSGNYNEQFF	TGCAGCGTACATAGCGGGAACTACAATGAGCAGTTCTTC